These 9 T cell receptor beta chains came from one sample sequenced in a study of T cells in women clearing cervical HPV infection. Clones were sequenced by immunoSEQ multiplex PCR, and TCRdb holds only the in-frame ones, with some missing. The sample spans about 39,000 clones; the ten largest clones claim less than 8%. The specimen sequenced was blood buffy coat. These TCRs come from a woman aged 18-70 years with a cervical HPV16 infection that either progressed to CIN3+ or cleared (not recorded which).

As for this clone: The read ends 3 residues before the CDR3 terminus; that terminus is restored from the germline J gene. At the DNA level, this CDR3 is encoded by other sequences in the same sample as well. The rearrangement links TRBV11-2 to TRBJ2-7, with 7 positions matching TRBD1. V was pared by 5 bases and J by 1 base, with 8 bases of the junction left unmatched. CDR1 is SGHAT and CDR2 is FQNNGV in the germline V gene. The CDR3 totals 15 residues. CDR3 DNA, as far as it was read: TGTGCCAGCAGCCCCCAGACAGGGCCTTCCTACGAG. Translating gives CASSPQTGPSYE. The full CDR3 sequence reads CASSPQTGPSYEQYF.

A remark on this clone: The missing CDR3 end, 3 residues past where the read stops, is filled in from the germline J gene. This chain uses TRBV4-2 with TRBJ2-3; a possible D gene is TRBD2 (6 bases). CDR3 size: 16 residues. Per germline, CDR1 LGHNA and CDR2 YNFKEQ. The CDR3 here is CASSLNGDSLRETQYF. The sequenced CDR3 bases are TGTGCCAGCAGCCTAAACGGGGACTCTCTAAGGGAGACG.

As for this clone: The read terminates 3 residues before the CDR3 end, so the remaining end is supplied by the germline J gene. This sequence joins TRBV30 and TRBJ2-2; tentative D call: TRBD1 (5 bases). This CDR3 spans 13 amino acids. Per germline, CDR1 GTSNPN and CDR2 SVGIG (reference sequence). CDR3 bases read: TGTGCCTGCGGGCCGCCTGGGGCCAACGTG. Translating gives CACGPPGANV. The CDR3 in its entirety is CACGPPGANVLFF. The entire variable domain, with the rest obtained from reference TRBV30 and TRBJ2-2, is as follows: SQTIHQWPATLVQPVGSPLSLECTVEGTSNPNLYWYRQAAGRGLQLLFYSVGIGQISSEVPQNLSASRPQDRQFILSSKKLLLSDSGFYLCACGPPGANVLFFGEGSRLTVL.

Points on this clone: The read comes to an end 3 residues before the CDR3 does, leaving the germline J gene to fill in the end. The chain joins TRBV20-1 to TRBJ2-2; weak D call: TRBD1 (6 bases). Germline loops: CDR1 DFQATT, CDR2 SNEGSKA (reference sequence). The V and J ends lost 7 bases and 4 bases respectively, with 10 bases between them. This CDR3 spans 12 amino acids. CDR3 residues: CSVGGGTGELFF. The CDR3 DNA, read in part, is TGCAGTGTTGGGGGCGGCACCGGGGAG.

As regards this clone: Read data end 3 residues before the CDR3 end; the end is taken from the germline J gene. This CDR3 is also generated by other DNA sequences in the sample. The gene calls are TRBV5-1 and TRBJ2-1; TRBD2 agrees at 10 bases. With 3 bases clipped from V and 3 bases from J, the junction kept 0 bases outside the gene matches. The length of the CDR3 is 14 residues. Per germline, CDR1 SGHRS and CDR2 YFSETQ. The part of the CDR3 DNA that was read is TGCGCCAGCAGCTCTAGCGGGGGCTACAATGAG. Its protein is CASSSSGGYNE. The complete CDR3 reads CASSSSGGYNEQFF.

To note about this clone: The CDR3 goes on 3 residues after the read ends, and that part is filled in from the germline J gene. V usage is TRBV29-1 and J usage is TRBJ1-1; tentative D call: TRBD1 (5 bases). The germline V gene encodes CDR1 SQVTM and CDR2 ANQGSEA. The CDR3 has 13 residues. CDR3 bases read: TGCAGCGTCGAAAGGGGATCCGGGAGAACG. Its translation: CSVERGSGRT. The full CDR3 is CSVERGSGRTAFF.

Points on this clone: Sequencing ends 3 residues short of the CDR3 end; the germline J gene provides the rest. The rearrangement uses TRBV7-2 and TRBJ2-1; D perhaps matches TRBD2 (6 bases). The V end was cut by 0 bases, the J end by 5 bases, with 11 bases between. Per germline, CDR1 SGHTA and CDR2 FQGNSA. This CDR3 comprises 15 residues. The sequenced part of the CDR3 DNA is TGTGCCAGCAGCTTAGCGCGGGGATTAAACAATGAG. This translates into CASSLARGLNNE. The CDR3 as a whole reads CASSLARGLNNEQFF.

About this clone: The DNA ends 3 residues before the CDR3 does, and the rest of the CDR3 is filled in from the germline J gene. The V call is TRBV5-4, the J call TRBJ2-1; TRBD2 aligns across 7 bases. Germline assignment: CDR1 SGHNT and CDR2 YYREEE (reference sequence). The V segment lost 3 bases and the J segment 5 bases; nucleotides outside the gene matches: 5. This CDR3 has 14 amino acids. CDR3 DNA, as far as it was read: TGTGCCAGCAGCTCCGGGACTACCAACAATGAG. Its translation: CASSSGTTNNE. The CDR3 as a whole reads CASSSGTTNNEQFF.

Comment on this clone: The read is 3 residues too short to cover the CDR3 end, so that end is filled in from the germline J gene. The chain links TRBV25-1 to TRBJ2-7, with D maybe TRBD1 (6 bases). The length of the CDR3 is 15 residues. CDR1 and CDR2 from the germline V gene are MGHDK and SYGVNS. V was shortened by 2 bases and J by 5 bases, with 16 bases between the two germline ends. CDR3 DNA, as far as it was read: TGTGCCAGCAGTGAACAAATACAGGGAATCGACGAG. It translates to CASSEQIQGIDE. The entire CDR3 sequence reads CASSEQIQGIDEQYF.